One and the same sample provided the 27 T cell receptor beta chains below, sequenced in a study of shared clonotypes between healthy human individuals. Sequencing used immunoSEQ multiplex PCR; TCRdb keeps in-frame clones, though not all of them. In the table there are around 2.3 million clones, 90% to 96% of which are singletons. Sequenced material: naive CD4+ T cells sorted from blood. The subset denotes: CD45RA+ positively selected. The receptor source for this set is a man aged 18 to 29 in good health.

The chain is built from TRBV5-1 and TRBJ2-5; 7 bases are shared with TRBD2. Germline V gives CDR1 SGHRS, CDR2 YFSETQ. The CDR3 extends over 16 amino acids. The J segment lost 2 bases and the V segment lost 0 bases, leaving 7 bases of the junction unmatched. This chain's CDR3 is CASSLVATGGQETQYF. The CDR3 bases are TGCGCCAGCAGCTTGGTGGCCACGGGGGGACAAGAGACCCAGTACTTC.

The chain employs TRBV7-2 and TRBJ2-7; 10 bases map to TRBD2. CDR3 length equals 18 residues. Losses at the gene ends were 5 bases for V and 1 base for J; bases not matched to a gene: 14. CDR1 is SGHTA, CDR2 FQGNSA, per germline. The CDR3 DNA reads TGTGCCAGCAGCCCACGCGCGGGGGTAGCGGGAGGATCCTACGAGCAGTACTTC. Its protein product is CASSPRAGVAGGSYEQYF.

The chain employs TRBV7-2 and TRBJ2-7; the D gene could be TRBD1 or TRBD2 (5 bases each). Trimming removed 1 base at V and 3 bases at J, with 10 bases between. Per the germline V gene, CDR1 is SGHTA and CDR2 is FQGNSA. The CDR3 has 14 amino acids. The CDR3 DNA reads TGTGCCAGCAGCTTAGGGTGGGGGTACTACGAGCAGTACTTC. Its translation is CASSLGWGYYEQYF.

The chain has TRBV30 and TRBJ2-7; D unclear. From germline, CDR1 is GTSNPN and CDR2 SVGIG (reference sequence). The CDR3 has 13 amino acids. V lost 2 bases to trimming and J lost 4 bases, with 12 bases between them. This chain's CDR3 is CAWSTGSNYEQYF. The CDR3 coding sequence is TGTGCCTGGAGTACCGGATCTAATTACGAGCAGTACTTC.

The V and J genes are TRBV5-5 and TRBJ2-7; 7 bases match TRBD2. The CDR3 runs to 13 residues. The V gene's germline CDR1 is SGHKS and CDR2 YYEKEE (reference sequence). V trimming: 5 bases; J trimming: 4 bases; junction bases outside the gene matches: 6. The CDR3 nucleotides read TGTGCCAGCAGGGGAGCTAGCGGATACGAGCAGTACTTC. This gives the protein CASRGASGYEQYF.

V usage is TRBV6-1 and J usage is TRBJ2-5, with 8 positions matching TRBD2. The V gene's germline CDR1 is MNHNS and CDR2 SASEGT. CDR3 length equals 14 residues. V lost 6 bases and J lost 4; bases outside the gene matches: 7. CDR3 residues: CASRLAGRVETQYF. The CDR3 bases are TGTGCCAGCAGGTTAGCGGGGCGGGTAGAGACCCAGTACTTC.

The chain joins TRBV4-3 to TRBJ2-7; D not certain. Trimming shortened V by 0 bases and J by 4 bases, and 7 bases separated the two germline ends. Germline V gene data show CDR1 as LGHNA and CDR2 as YSLEER. This CDR3 is built from 13 residues. CDR3 bases: TGCGCCAGCAGCCAAGATGCAGGATACGAGCAGTACTTC. Encoded protein: CASSQDAGYEQYF.

The gene calls are TRBV7-2 and TRBJ1-5; weak D call: TRBD1 (6 bases). Germline V gene data show CDR1 as SGHTA and CDR2 as FQGNSA. CDR3 length: 18 amino acids. V dropped 1 base and J dropped 6 bases, with 22 bases sitting between them. Here the CDR3 reads CASSLGTGFTGFGQPQHF. The CDR3 DNA is TGTGCCAGCAGCTTAGGGACTGGCTTTACAGGGTTCGGTCAGCCCCAGCATTTT.

V and J are TRBV14 and TRBJ2-5; TRBD1 agrees at 12 bases. The CDR3 length is 17 residues. The trim removed 0 bases at V and 4 bases at J, leaving 6 bases unmatched. Germline CDR1 is SGHDN and CDR2 is FVKESK. The CDR3 DNA sequence: TGTGCCAGCAGCCAAGATAGCAGGGACAGGGGGCGAGAGACCCAGTACTTC. Its translation is CASSQDSRDRGRETQYF.

This clone was recorded only once. V usage is TRBV18 and J usage is TRBJ1-2; D might be TRBD1 (5 bases). The CDR3 consists of 13 residues. V was cut by 3 bases and J by 6 bases, with 11 bases left in between. Germline V CDR1 and CDR2: KGHSH, LQKENI. The CDR3 DNA follows: TGTGCCAGCTCACCCCAGGGTGTCGATGGCTACACCTTC. Amino acid sequence: CASSPQGVDGYTF.

The chain is built from TRBV20-1 and TRBJ1-5; tentative D call: TRBD1 (5 bases). Germline loops: CDR1 DFQATT, CDR2 SNEGSKA (reference sequence). This CDR3 has 11 amino acids. V was cut by 3 bases and J by 11 bases, with 11 bases left in between. The CDR3 region is CSARGGGSQHF. Written as DNA, the CDR3 is TGCAGTGCTAGGGGGGGAGGGTCCCAGCATTTT.

Here the CDR3 reads CAISERGNSYEQYF. CDR3 DNA sequence: TGTGCCATCAGTGAACGCGGGAACTCCTACGAGCAGTACTTC. J is TRBJ2-7 and V is TRBV10-3, with TRBD2 as a possible D gene (6 bases). The CDR3 is 14 residues long. V was trimmed by 3 bases and J by 0 bases, leaving 9 bases between them. The V gene's germline CDR1 is ENHRY and CDR2 SYGVKD.

The chain recombines TRBV19 with TRBJ1-6; 9 nucleotides match TRBD1. This CDR3 region has 12 residues. Germline assignment: CDR1 LNHDA and CDR2 SQIVND (reference sequence). V lost 9 bases, J lost 8 bases, and 2 bases stayed unmatched. DNA of the CDR3: TGTGCCAGCCGGACAGGGGATTCACCCCTCCACTTT. Its protein product is CASRTGDSPLHF.

CDR3 amino acids: CASSLSSNEQFF. In DNA form, the CDR3 reads TGTGCCAGCTCATTGAGCTCCAATGAGCAGTTCTTC. V gene TRBV18 combines with J gene TRBJ2-1; D is unresolved. Per the germline V gene, CDR1 is KGHSH and CDR2 is LQKENI. The CDR3 runs 12 residues. V gave up 5 bases and J gave up 6 bases, with 8 bases separating them.

The V call is TRBV4-1, the J call TRBJ2-7; 10 nucleotides line up with TRBD1. Per germline, CDR1 MGHRA and CDR2 YSYEKL. V was clipped by 3 bases and J by 2 bases; unmatched bases: 4. This CDR3 region has 15 residues. This CDR3 is CASSQVGQGAYEQYF. The DNA of the CDR3 is TGCGCCAGCAGCCAGGTCGGACAGGGGGCCTACGAGCAGTACTTC.

The gene calls are TRBV6-5 and TRBJ1-5; D is perhaps TRBD1 (5 bases). V lost 5 bases, J lost 4 bases, and 15 bases lay in between. The CDR3 is 15 residues long. Germline V gene lookup returns CDR1 MNHEY and CDR2 SVGAGI. CDR3 in amino acids: CASSIRQGVNQPQHF. The DNA for the CDR3 is TGTGCCAGCAGTATACGACAAGGGGTGAATCAGCCCCAGCATTTT.

The table lists this clone with a few counts. Compared with germline, one end of the junction differs, possibly owing to a read error. V and J are TRBV7-9 and TRBJ2-6; D is ambiguous. CDR3 size: 13 residues. The germline gives CDR1 SEHNR, CDR2 FQNEAQ (reference sequence). The CDR3 here is CASSSQDAPRPSF. The CDR3 DNA is TGTGCCAGCAGCTCCCAGGACGCGCCCCGACCGTCTTTC. Variable domain in full (rest from reference TRBV7-9 and TRBJ2-6): DTGVSQNPRHKITKRGQNVTFRCDPISEHNRLYWYRQTLGQGPEFLTYFQNEAQLEKSRLLSDRFSAERPKGSFSTLEIQRTEQGDSAMYLCASSSQDAPRPSFGAGSRLTVL.

The genes are TRBV27 and TRBJ1-1; TRBD1 matches 8 bases. Looked up from germline, CDR1 is MNHEY and CDR2 is SMNVEV (reference sequence). This CDR3 comprises 15 residues. V lost 2 bases, J lost 3 bases, and 5 bases stayed unmatched. CDR3 DNA sequence: TGTGCCAGCAGTTTACGGGCAGGGGGCCACACTGAAGCTTTCTTT. Its translation is CASSLRAGGHTEAFF.

This chain joins TRBV7-9 and TRBJ1-3; D is undetermined. This CDR3 contains 16 residues. Germline V gene sequence: CDR1 SEHNR, CDR2 FQNEAQ (reference sequence). Trimming left V 0 bases short and J 0 bases short, with 9 bases between. CDR3 coding DNA: TGTGCCAGCAGCTTAGCGGTGGGGAGCTCTGGAAACACCATATATTTT. This codes for CASSLAVGSSGNTIYF.

About this clone: In the same sample, other DNA sequences code for this CDR3. The J gene is TRBJ1-1, the V gene TRBV5-1; unclear D gene. V was shortened by 4 bases and J by 0 bases, with 7 bases between the two germline ends. The CDR3 loop spans 13 amino acids. Per germline, CDR1 SGHRS and CDR2 YFSETQ. The CDR3, as DNA: TGCGCCAGCAGCCCCGACTTGAACACTGAAGCTTTCTTT. As protein: CASSPDLNTEAFF.

The sample holds one count of this clone. The rearrangement uses TRBV5-6 and TRBJ2-7, with 11 nucleotides matching TRBD2. V shed 4 bases, J shed 6 bases, and the junction held 9 bases outside the gene matches. The CDR3 contains 15 residues. Germline lookup yields CDR1 SGHDT and CDR2 YYEEEE. As DNA, the CDR3 is TGTGCCAGCAGCGGGATAGCGGGAGGGCCGCCCGAGCAGTACTTC. It codes for CASSGIAGGPPEQYF.

The rearrangement links TRBV4-3 to TRBJ1-2; 8 bases align to TRBD1. There are 14 residues in the CDR3. Germline lookup yields CDR1 LGHNA and CDR2 YSLEER. V gave up 3 bases and J gave up 6 bases; unmatched junction bases: 6. The CDR3 DNA follows: TGCGCCAGCAGCCAGACGGACAGGGTCCATGGCTACACCTTC. Translated, it gives CASSQTDRVHGYTF.

The genes are TRBV29-1 and TRBJ2-7; possible D gene TRBD1, 7 bases. CDR1 SQVTM and CDR2 ANQGSEA come from the germline V gene. This CDR3 has 15 amino acids. Trimming stripped 0 bases from V and 1 base from J, with 13 bases between. The CDR3 DNA is TGCAGCGTTGAAGAACTGGCGGGACAGTCCTACGAGCAGTACTTC. This codes for CSVEELAGQSYEQYF.

V gene TRBV7-2 combines with J gene TRBJ2-3; 9 nucleotides match TRBD2. In germline, CDR1 is SGHTA, CDR2 FQGNSA. The CDR3 runs to 16 residues. Germline trimming cut 1 base from V and 8 bases from J; bases unmatched to any gene: 10. The CDR3 is CASSLGLAGSGGTQYF. DNA for the CDR3: TGTGCCAGCAGCTTAGGGCTAGCGGGATCAGGCGGTACGCAGTATTTT.

This sequence joins TRBV30 and TRBJ1-1; no firm D call. Germline CDR1 is GTSNPN and CDR2 is SVGIG (reference sequence). V gave up 0 bases and J gave up 2 bases, with 10 bases separating them. This CDR3 comprises 14 residues. The CDR3 region has the DNA TGTGCCTGGAGTGTACTGCAGCCAAACACTGAAGCTTTCTTT. Its protein is CAWSVLQPNTEAFF.

This chain links TRBV19 with TRBJ1-3; the match to TRBD1 covers 8 bases. Losses at the gene ends were 9 bases for V and 4 bases for J; bases not matched to a gene: 5. There are 13 residues in the CDR3. From germline, CDR1 is LNHDA and CDR2 SQIVND (reference sequence). CDR3 loop: CASHRGAGNTIYF. DNA for the CDR3: TGTGCCAGCCACAGGGGGGCCGGAAACACCATATATTTT. The entire variable domain, with the rest obtained from reference TRBV19 and TRBJ1-3, is as follows: DGGITQSPKYLFRKEGQNVTLSCEQNLNHDAMYWYRQDPGQGLRLIYYSQIVNDFQKGDIAEGYSVSREKKESFPLTVTSAQKNPTAFYLCASHRGAGNTIYFGEGSWLTVV.

The chain combines TRBV28 with TRBJ1-5; D is perhaps TRBD1 (6 bases). Germline assignment: CDR1 MDHEN and CDR2 SYDVKM. Trimming removed 6 bases from V and 9 bases from J, with 12 bases in between. CDR3 length equals 12 residues. CDR3 region: CASRPGQPPQHF. CDR3 sequence (DNA): TGTGCCAGCAGGCCTGGACAGCCGCCCCAGCATTTT.